This passage covers 32 T cell receptor beta chains from one sample sequenced in a study of blood T cell repertoires in COVID-19. Using immunoSEQ multiplex PCR, the repertoire was profiled, and TCRdb retains in-frame clones only, with some absent. This repertoire shows 230,000 or so clones, about 80% found once; its top ten account for roughly 3.6%. Sequenced material: PBMCs or T cells enriched from blood (not recorded which). All receptors come from a man aged 50 to 59 who had recovered from COVID-19.

The CDR3 region has the DNA TGTGCCAGTAGTACGAGACAGGTTTCTAGCACAGATACGCAGTATTTT. Translation: CASSTRQVSSTDTQYF. This chain links TRBV19 with TRBJ2-3; D might be TRBD1 (6 bases). This CDR3 region has 16 residues. Germline assignment: CDR1 LNHDA and CDR2 SQIVND (reference sequence). V lost 4 bases and J lost 0, with 14 bases in between.

The chain recombines TRBV5-6 with TRBJ2-1; 15 bases line up with TRBD2. Unmatched junction bases numbered 10, after V lost 5 bases and J lost 10 bases. Germline V gene sequence: CDR1 SGHDT, CDR2 YYEEEE. The CDR3 consists of 16 residues. CDR3 DNA sequence: TGTGCCAGCAGGCGCAGGTTTGGACTAGCGGGAGGGGAGCAGTTCTTC. Encoded protein: CASRRRFGLAGGEQFF.

Comments on this clone: Other DNA sequences within the sample encode an identical CDR3. V gene TRBV19 combines with J gene TRBJ2-2; possibly TRBD2 for D (5 bases). The CDR3 is made up of 15 amino acids. Germline CDR1 reads LNHDA; CDR2 reads SQIVND (reference sequence). V lost 3 bases and J lost 1, with 9 bases in between. In nucleotides, the CDR3 is TGTGCCAGTAGTATTCTGGCGGGGAACACCGGGGAGCTGTTTTTT. This gives the protein CASSILAGNTGELFF.

The chain uses TRBV2 and TRBJ2-1; 9 positions match TRBD1. The CDR3 has 15 amino acids. V trimming: 6 bases; J trimming: 5 bases; junction bases outside the gene matches: 8. The germline V gene encodes CDR1 SNHLY and CDR2 FYNNEI. The CDR3 coding sequence is TGTGCCAGCAGCGCCGACAGGGGGAGCCACAATGAGCAGTTCTTC. Translation: CASSADRGSHNEQFF. Looking up the rest from reference TRBV2 and TRBJ2-1 gives the full variable domain: EPEVTQTPSHQVTQMGQEVILRCVPISNHLYFYWYRQILGQKVEFLVSFYNNEISEKSEIFDDQFSVERPDGSNFTLKIRSTKLEDSAMYFCASSADRGSHNEQFFGPGTRLTVL.

The V gene is TRBV5-1, the J gene TRBJ1-3; D might be TRBD1 (5 bases). This CDR3 region has 16 residues. Germline V gene data show CDR1 as SGHRS and CDR2 as YFSETQ. The ends were cut back, 4 bases at V and 0 bases at J, with 14 bases in the middle. The CDR3 sequence: CASSTGQGLSGNTIYF. DNA of the CDR3: TGCGCCAGCAGCACCGGGCAGGGCCTCTCTGGAAACACCATATATTTT.

The rearrangement links TRBV5-4 to TRBJ1-6, with 9 bases aligning to TRBD1. V lost 4 bases, J lost 10 bases, and 9 bases stayed unmatched. The CDR3 runs to 15 residues. Germline V lookup: CDR1 SGHNT, CDR2 YYREEE (reference sequence). The CDR3 nucleotides read TGTGCCAGCAGCCCGGGACAGGGAAATTGGTCACCCCTCCACTTT. Translating it yields CASSPGQGNWSPLHF.

The V call is TRBV4-1, the J call TRBJ1-3; D might be TRBD1 (6 bases). The germline gives CDR1 MGHRA, CDR2 YSYEKL. V was pared by 5 bases and J by 3 bases, with 20 bases between. This CDR3 comprises 17 residues. CDR3 DNA: TGCGCCAGCAGCTTAACTAATACAGGGCAGCATGGAAACACCATATATTTT. This encodes CASSLTNTGQHGNTIYF.

The chain couples TRBV11-2 to TRBJ2-1, with 7 bases lining up with TRBD1. The CDR3 is 14 residues long. Germline V CDR1 and CDR2: SGHAT, FQNNGV. Germline trimming cut 5 bases from V and 7 bases from J; bases unmatched to any gene: 8. CDR3 in DNA: TGTGCCAGCAGCCTGTCCGGGACAGCTAATGAGCAGTTCTTC. Amino acids: CASSLSGTANEQFF.

The chain uses TRBV30 and TRBJ1-5; 8 positions agree with TRBD1. The CDR3 loop spans 14 amino acids. V was pared by 0 bases and J by 5 bases, with 3 bases of the junction left unmatched. Germline V gene data show CDR1 as GTSNPN and CDR2 as SVGIG (reference sequence). CDR3 amino acids: CAWSVRGPDQPQHF. The CDR3 DNA sequence: TGTGCCTGGAGTGTCAGGGGGCCGGATCAGCCCCAGCATTTT.

This clone turned up a few times. Other DNA sequences in the same sample also yield this CDR3. The J gene is TRBJ1-2, the V gene TRBV28; TRBD1 is a possible D gene (6 bases). The ends were cut back, 6 bases at V and 4 bases at J, with 9 bases in the middle. In germline, CDR1 is MDHEN, CDR2 SYDVKM. The CDR3 is 12 amino acids. The CDR3 loop reads CASSLDSYGYTF. The CDR3, as DNA: TGTGCCAGCAGCTTGGACAGCTATGGCTACACCTTC.

The chain links TRBV28 to TRBJ2-7, with 7 bases aligning to TRBD1. Germline lookup yields CDR1 MDHEN and CDR2 SYDVKM. CDR3 length equals 12 residues. Trimming removed 7 bases from V and 4 bases from J; junction bases left unmatched: 4. In DNA form, the CDR3 reads TGTGCCAGCACCTCCAGGGGGTACGAGCAGTACTTC. Translating gives CASTSRGYEQYF.

The chain joins TRBV28 to TRBJ1-3, with D maybe TRBD1 (5 bases). V lost 5 bases, J lost 7 bases, and 12 bases lay in between. This CDR3 has 13 residues. The germline CDR1 and CDR2 sequences are MDHEN and SYDVKM. The CDR3 DNA reads TGTGCCAGCAGTAACCAGGAGGGGAACACCATATATTTT. Amino acids: CASSNQEGNTIYF.

The chain couples TRBV27 to TRBJ1-1; D is uncertain. Trimming left V 5 bases short and J 0 bases short, with 16 bases between. From germline, CDR1 is MNHEY and CDR2 SMNVEV (reference sequence). The CDR3 is made up of 16 amino acids. Written as DNA, the CDR3 is TGTGCCAGCAGTCGACTGGCCACCCCTATGAACACTGAAGCTTTCTTT. Its protein is CASSRLATPMNTEAFF.

V and J are TRBV5-1 and TRBJ1-6; D might be TRBD1 (5 bases). Germline V gene data show CDR1 as SGHRS and CDR2 as YFSETQ. The CDR3 covers 13 residues. Between the trimmed V and J ends, which lost 0 bases and 9 bases, there was a span of 7 bases. CDR3 nucleotide sequence: TGCGCCAGCAGCTTGGCCACAGGTTCACCCCTCCACTTT. It translates to CASSLATGSPLHF.

This chain links TRBV4-1 with TRBJ2-7; 7 nucleotides agree with TRBD2. The CDR3 contains 18 residues. Germline trimming cut 1 base from V and 5 bases from J; bases unmatched to any gene: 17. The germline gives CDR1 MGHRA, CDR2 YSYEKL. Here the CDR3 DNA reads TGCGCCAGCAGCCAAGGGCCTCCAGCTGGCGGGAGTGGGAACGAGCAGTACTTC. Its protein is CASSQGPPAGGSGNEQYF.

The chain is built from TRBV7-9 and TRBJ1-5; D remains ambiguous. Trimming pared 1 base from V and 4 bases from J, leaving 8 bases between. This CDR3 region has 14 residues. Germline values: CDR1 SEHNR, CDR2 FQNEAQ (reference sequence). The CDR3 nucleotides are TGTGCCAGCAGCTTAGACTCGAAGAATCAGCCCCAGCATTTT. Translation gives CASSLDSKNQPQHF.

The chain combines TRBV9 with TRBJ1-3, with 7 bases lining up with TRBD1. The CDR3 is 19 residues long. V was pared by 3 bases and J by 0 bases, with 15 bases of the junction left unmatched. Germline V gene data show CDR1 as SGDLS and CDR2 as YYNGEE. The CDR3 nucleotides read TGTGCCAGCAGCGCCAGGGGGGACAGCACTCTCATCTCTGGAAACACCATATATTTT. It yields the protein CASSARGDSTLISGNTIYF.

The rearrangement joins TRBV21-1 to TRBJ1-3. TRBV21-1 is a known pseudogene. This CDR3 region has 12 residues. The chain's CDR3 is CASSEHRNTIYF. The CDR3 nucleotides read TGTGCCAGCAGCGAGCATAGAAACACCATATATTTT.

V usage is TRBV3-1 (or the pseudogene TRBV3-2) and J usage is TRBJ2-2, with D maybe TRBD1 (5 bases). Per germline, CDR1 LGHDT and CDR2 YNNKEL (reference sequence). Between the trimmed V and J ends, which lost 4 bases and 0 bases, there was a span of 15 bases. The CDR3 consists of 17 residues. CDR3 loop: CASSRTRDSANTGELFF. The CDR3 region has the DNA TGTGCCAGCAGCCGAACAAGAGACAGTGCGAACACCGGGGAGCTGTTTTTT.

The CDR3 region is CASSQSHPYEQYF. CDR3 DNA sequence: TGCGCCAGCAGCCAGAGCCACCCCTACGAGCAGTACTTC. The chain joins TRBV4-3 to TRBJ2-7; D is ambiguous. The germline CDR1 and CDR2 sequences are LGHNA and YSLEER. Trimming removed 3 bases from V and 2 bases from J, with 8 bases in between. This CDR3 is 13 amino acids long.

This chain links TRBV5-1 with TRBJ1-4; 9 positions match TRBD1. The CDR3 loop spans 15 amino acids. Per germline, CDR1 SGHRS and CDR2 YFSETQ. Trimming cost V 4 bases and J 8 bases; bases outside gene matches: 9. CDR3 DNA: TGCGCCAGCAGCCTTAGGACAGGGGTTGGAGAAAAACTGTTTTTT. It specifies CASSLRTGVGEKLFF.

In this sample, this clone turned up once. The V call is TRBV18, the J call TRBJ2-4, with a weak D call TRBD1 (5 bases). The germline V gene has CDR1 KGHSH and CDR2 LQKENI. Trimming took off 3 bases at V and 0 bases at J, with 9 bases between the two ends. CDR3 length equals 15 residues. CDR3 protein: CASSPTVVAKNIQYF. CDR3 DNA sequence: TGTGCCAGCTCACCGACAGTGGTAGCCAAAAACATTCAGTACTTC.

The gene calls are TRBV29-1 and TRBJ1-2; perhaps TRBD1 as D (5 bases). V was cut by 4 bases and J by 6 bases, with 21 bases left in between. Germline V gene sequence: CDR1 SQVTM, CDR2 ANQGSEA. The length of the CDR3 is 15 residues. The CDR3 DNA follows: TGCAGCGTTGCGGTTGGGGCAGGGAGGTTCGATGGCTACACCTTC. This encodes CSVAVGAGRFDGYTF. The entire variable domain, with the rest obtained from reference TRBV29-1 and TRBJ1-2, is as follows: SAVISQKPSRDICQRGTSLTIQCQVDSQVTMMFWYRQQPGQSLTLIATANQGSEATYESGFVIDKFPISRPNLTFSTLTVSNMSPEDSSIYLCSVAVGAGRFDGYTFGSGTRLTVV.

This clone was recorded a few times. The chain links TRBV11-2 to TRBJ1-5; D perhaps matches TRBD1 (5 bases). The CDR3 contains 14 residues. CDR1 SGHAT and CDR2 FQNNGV come from the germline V gene. V lost 2 bases, J lost 3 bases, and 8 bases lay in between. The CDR3 sequence: CASSLTRDNQPQHF. DNA of the CDR3: TGTGCCAGCAGCTTAACCAGGGACAATCAGCCCCAGCATTTT.

V usage is TRBV19 and J usage is TRBJ1-2; possibly TRBD1 for D (6 bases). The ends were cut back, 4 bases at V and 4 bases at J, with 19 bases in the middle. From germline, CDR1 is LNHDA and CDR2 SQIVND (reference sequence). This CDR3 comprises 16 residues. The CDR3 protein is CASSRKGTGLLYGYTF. DNA of the CDR3: TGTGCCAGTAGTAGAAAGGGAACAGGGCTGCTCTATGGCTACACCTTC.

V and J are TRBV30 and TRBJ1-3, with D tentatively TRBD1 (5 bases). The germline V gene has CDR1 GTSNPN and CDR2 SVGIG (reference sequence). The CDR3 contains 14 residues. Trimming pared 4 bases from V and 4 bases from J, leaving 14 bases between. The CDR3 DNA sequence: TGTGCCTGGAAACCCCCAGGGTCCGGAAACACCATATATTTT. Translating gives CAWKPPGSGNTIYF.

The rearrangement joins TRBV18 to TRBJ2-2; 10 bases are a match to TRBD2. Germline CDR1 reads KGHSH; CDR2 reads LQKENI. J gave up 5 bases and V 3 bases, and 6 bases lay outside the gene matches. The CDR3 runs 16 residues. The CDR3 loop is CASSPELAGLTGELFF. In DNA form, the CDR3 reads TGTGCCAGCTCACCCGAACTAGCGGGATTAACCGGGGAGCTGTTTTTT. The full variable domain, with the rest looked up from reference TRBV18 and TRBJ2-2, is NAGVMQNPRHLVRRRGQEARLRCSPMKGHSHVYWYRQLPEEGLKFMVYLQKENIIDESGMPKERFSAEFPKEGPSILRIQQVVRGDSAAYFCASSPELAGLTGELFFGEGSRLTVL.

The chain has TRBV7-8 and TRBJ1-5; D perhaps matches TRBD1 (5 bases). This CDR3 contains 15 residues. Trimming shortened V by 5 bases and J by 0 bases, and 11 bases separated the two germline ends. Germline V gene sequence: CDR1 SGHVS, CDR2 FQNEAQ. The CDR3 region is CASSVGEYSNQPQHF. The CDR3 region has the DNA TGTGCCAGCAGCGTAGGGGAGTATAGCAATCAGCCCCAGCATTTT.

The CDR3 loop is CATRPGTGVDYGYTF. The CDR3 DNA reads as TGTGCCACCCGTCCCGGGACAGGGGTGGACTATGGCTACACCTTC. The chain employs TRBV24-1 and TRBJ1-2, with TRBD1 matching 10 bases. This CDR3 region has 15 residues. Germline CDR1 is KGHDR and CDR2 is SFDVKD. V gave up 9 bases and J gave up 3 bases; unmatched junction bases: 9.

This clone occurred once. The chain recombines TRBV28 with TRBJ2-5; 12 positions match TRBD2. The CDR3 is 17 amino acids. From germline, CDR1 is MDHEN and CDR2 SYDVKM. The ends lost 5 bases at V and 7 bases at J; junction bases unmatched: 14. CDR3 in amino acids: CASSLVPGLAGFGTQYF. In DNA, the CDR3 is TGTGCCAGCAGTCTCGTTCCCGGACTAGCGGGATTCGGGACCCAGTACTTC.

Only a few counts were recorded for this clone. The chain links TRBV5-1 to TRBJ2-5, with 13 bases identical to TRBD2. V lost 0 bases to trimming and J lost 5 bases; unmatched junction nucleotides: 4. The CDR3 covers 16 residues. The V gene's germline CDR1 is SGHRS and CDR2 YFSETQ. The CDR3 spells CASSLVGGLAGETQYF. The CDR3 coding sequence is TGCGCCAGCAGCTTGGTAGGGGGACTAGCGGGGGAGACCCAGTACTTC.

This clone occurred once. The V and J genes are TRBV4-1 and TRBJ2-7, with unresolved D. The length of the CDR3 is 15 residues. Germline CDR1 is MGHRA and CDR2 is YSYEKL. Trimming removed 3 bases from V and 0 bases from J, with 12 bases in between. As DNA, the CDR3 is TGCGCCAGCAGCCATCTGACATTGAACTCCTACGAGCAGTACTTC. Translating gives CASSHLTLNSYEQYF.